This T cell receptor (beta chain) emerged from a study of blood T cell repertoires in COVID-19. Across the whole study: Sites across the United States, Italy and Spain contributed samples from acute and convalescent COVID-19. From T cells, B-cell-depleted T cells, or PBMCs came the material, which was cDNA or gDNA.

Original processing notes: Nucleated cell number was recorded as an estimate derived from reference gene primer amplification. Only in-frame clones appear in the TCRdb table, and some are missing; sequencing was by immunoSEQ multiplex PCR. V and J calls plus clone size are reproduced from that table; the DNA served to infer D and trimming. There are tens of thousands of clones in the sample; 80% to 90% occur only once, and 6.5% lies in the top ten. CDR1 is MNHEY, CDR2 SMNVEV, per germline (reference sequence). Trimming took 6 bases from V and 1 from J; bases not matched to a gene: 4. The CDR3 is 14 residues long. The Seattle patients, enrolled during active infection, were followed longitudinally.

V is TRBV27 and J is TRBJ2-3; TRBD2 matches at 7 bases. The sequenced material came from peripheral blood. The sequence came from a woman aged 60 to 75 with COVID-19, enrolled during active disease. The CDR3, as DNA: TGTGCCAGCAGCCCAGCGGGGCGCACAGATACGCAGTATTTT. It codes for CASSPAGRTDTQYF.